The clone carrying this T cell receptor (beta chain) was seen a few times. Its antigen is undetermined. The germline gives CDR1 SGHNT, CDR2 YYREEE (reference sequence). CDR3 size: 15 residues. Trimming took 7 bases from V and 5 from J, leaving 18 bases between them. The investigators reverse transcribed all of the isolated RNA, so they sequenced expressed TCRB transcripts. Naive, central memory and regulatory T cell samples yielded about 3.57 million reads on average. Profiled with immunoSEQ multiplex PCR; TCRdb holds only in-frame clones, not every one. The profile shows hundreds of thousands of clones, roughly 30% of them singletons. The entry originates in a study of beta chain features in type 1 diabetes. Study results and limitations: Over-representation of high TCR-expressing cells was a possible consequence of cDNA sequencing. The influence of HLA type on TCRB rearrangement stayed undetermined.

The source of this sequence is a man aged 18 to 35 in good health. The chain has TRBV5-4 and TRBJ1-4, with unresolved D. The sample comprised naive CD4+ T cells from blood. This CDR3 is CASRKAGEENEKLFF. CDR3 bases: TGTGCCAGCCGCAAGGCGGGTGAGGAAAATGAAAAACTGTTTTTT.